This TCR beta chain stems from a study of preoperative IRX-2 immunotherapy in early breast cancer. Trimming removed 5 bases at V and 1 base at J, with 23 bases between. Germline values: CDR1 MDHEN, CDR2 SYDVKM. The CDR3 contains 19 residues. Treatment described: preoperative locoregional IRX-2 cytokine immunotherapy. Patients received preoperative, locoregional IRX-2 cytokine immunotherapy in a phase Ib study. This table comes from immunoSEQ multiplex PCR, and its TCRdb copy is limited to in-frame clones, with some not included. The sample yields 30,000 to 35,000 clones, roughly four fifths seen once.

Sequences were derived from lymph node tissue, sampled from a patient treated with IRX-2 immunotherapy. The clonotype originates from a human donor with breast cancer. The chain is built from TRBV28 and TRBJ1-4; D not certain. CDR3 residues: CASSPTSPWRRVTNEKLFF. The CDR3, as DNA: TGTGCCAGCAGTCCGACCTCCCCCTGGAGGCGGGTAACTAATGAAAAACTGTTTTTT.